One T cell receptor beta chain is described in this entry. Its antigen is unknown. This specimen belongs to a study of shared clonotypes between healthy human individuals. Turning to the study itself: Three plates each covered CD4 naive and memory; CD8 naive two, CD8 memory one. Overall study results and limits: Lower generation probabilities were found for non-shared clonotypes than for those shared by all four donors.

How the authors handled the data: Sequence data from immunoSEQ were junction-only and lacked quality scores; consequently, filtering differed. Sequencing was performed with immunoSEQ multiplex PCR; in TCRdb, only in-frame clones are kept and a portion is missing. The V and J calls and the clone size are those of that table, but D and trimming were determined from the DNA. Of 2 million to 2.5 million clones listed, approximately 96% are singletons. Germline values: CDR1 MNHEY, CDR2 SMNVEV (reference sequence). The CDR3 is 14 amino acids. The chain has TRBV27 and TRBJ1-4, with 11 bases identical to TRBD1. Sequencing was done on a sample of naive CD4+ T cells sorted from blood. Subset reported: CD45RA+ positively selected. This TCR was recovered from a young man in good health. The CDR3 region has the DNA TGTGCTACGAGCTGGGACAGGGGGAATGAAAAACTGTTTTTT. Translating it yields CATSWDRGNEKLFF.